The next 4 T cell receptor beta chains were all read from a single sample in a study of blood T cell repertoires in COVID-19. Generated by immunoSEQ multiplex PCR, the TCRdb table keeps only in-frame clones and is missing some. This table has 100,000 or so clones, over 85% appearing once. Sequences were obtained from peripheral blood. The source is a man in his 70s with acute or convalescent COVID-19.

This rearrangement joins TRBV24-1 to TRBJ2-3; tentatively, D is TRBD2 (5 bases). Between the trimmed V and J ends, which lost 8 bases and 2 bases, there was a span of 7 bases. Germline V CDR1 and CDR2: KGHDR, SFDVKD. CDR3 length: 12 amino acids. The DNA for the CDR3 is TGTGCCACCAAGGACTCCACAGATACGCAGTATTTT. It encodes CATKDSTDTQYF.

This CDR3 is CASSFDRGRNYGYTF. The DNA of the CDR3 is TGTGCCAGCAGCTTCGACAGGGGGCGGAACTATGGCTACACCTTC. The rearrangement joins TRBV11-2 to TRBJ1-2; 10 positions match TRBD1. CDR3 size: 15 residues. The germline V gene encodes CDR1 SGHAT and CDR2 FQNNGV. V lost 3 bases, J lost 2 bases, and 3 bases stayed unmatched.

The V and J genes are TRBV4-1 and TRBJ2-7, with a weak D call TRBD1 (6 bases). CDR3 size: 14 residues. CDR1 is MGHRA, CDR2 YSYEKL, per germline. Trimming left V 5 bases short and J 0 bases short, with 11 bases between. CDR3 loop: CASSLTGSSYEQYF. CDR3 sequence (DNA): TGCGCCAGCAGCTTAACAGGGAGCTCCTACGAGCAGTACTTC.

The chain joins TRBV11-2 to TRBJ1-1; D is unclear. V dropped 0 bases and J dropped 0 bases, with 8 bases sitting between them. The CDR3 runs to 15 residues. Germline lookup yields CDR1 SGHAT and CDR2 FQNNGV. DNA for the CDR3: TGTGCCAGCAGCTTAGATCAGTTTGTGAACACTGAAGCTTTCTTT. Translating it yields CASSLDQFVNTEAFF.